The following is a TCR beta chain sequence with its context. It lacks a known antigen. One base away there is no much larger clone; base qualities are not given. The CDR3 measures 9 amino acids from cysteine to phenylalanine. The CDR3 DNA has 27 bases and is translated from base 1. V lost 8 bases and J lost 12 bases; the stretch between them is 7 bases long. The germline V gene sets CDR1 to MNHNS and CDR2 to SASEGT. Donors were 39 systemically healthy Caucasian individuals from Russia aged roughly 6 to 90 years. Each donor gave ten milliliters of peripheral blood, drawn into EDTA-treated Vacutainer tubes. Ficoll-Paque density-gradient centrifugation was used to isolate PBMCs, with at least 6.5 million per sample. Total RNA was extracted from PBMCs with Trizol reagent, with at least 6 micrograms obtained per sample. The percentages of naive CD45RAhigh/CD27high T cells were determined by flow cytometry on a PBMC aliquot from every donor.

These data belong to a study of blood T cells in healthy people across ages (dated by TCRdb to the mid-2010s). About the study as a whole: Template switching captured roughly one uniquely barcoded TCR beta cDNA molecule per two T cells in model experiments. The study analyzed two additional independent replicas of 1 million unique cDNA reads from the same blood draw for two donors, one aged 18 to 29 and one aged 80 or older. To avoid experimental bias, donors of different ages were randomly spread across the sequencing lanes. The study measured age-related changes in TCR beta repertoire diversity using deep sequencing normalized with unique cDNA molecular identifiers. The donors were split into four age groups: young (average about 15 years), middle-aged (39), aged (approximately 60) and long-lived (roughly 77).

Library construction relied on 5' RACE. Sequenced using an Illumina HiSeq 2500. A second roughly 6 to 12 cycle PCR used a sample-barcoded 5' primer and a J-beta primer mix. A unique molecular identifier was introduced onto each TCR beta cDNA molecule by a template-switch 5' adaptor carrying 12 random nucleotides. Each sample yielded at least 3 million CDR3-containing paired-end reads. First-strand cDNA synthesis was performed from all RNA using the Mint cDNA synthesis kit, with priming by a TRBC-specific oligonucleotide. Following uracil-DNA glycosylase treatment, all cDNA underwent a first 18-cycle PCR with the universal primers M1SS and BC2_uni_R. The original pipeline was this. Each sample was normalized by randomly selecting 1 million high-quality reads, each carrying a distinct molecular identifier. Reads with shared molecular identifiers were discarded instead of being binned into consensus sequences. MiTCR, run with a Q25 quality threshold and the strictest error-elimination algorithm, handled CDR3 identification, clonotype clustering and error correction. Lower-bound total TCR beta diversity was estimated with a nonparametric unseen species model using Euler transformation. TCRdb's own reprocessing of the public reads used fastp at Q25 and MiXCR and kept productive beta chains. For every CDR3 protein sequence, its rows merge into one entry that carries the most common genes and DNA. These V and J calls originate from TCRdb's pipeline instead of the authors' own analysis. This sample holds 700,000 to 800,000 distinct CDR3 sequences; roughly 41% were observed only once. The top ten hold roughly 19% of the sample.

Study-wide conclusions, independent of this receptor: Observed TCR beta diversity per million T cells fell roughly linearly with age, and a significant reduction was already apparent by age around 39. Observed TCR beta diversity correlated strongly with the percentage of naive T cells measured by flow cytometry. Estimates of total diversity based on one million sequenced T cells were considered lower bounds and underestimates. Compared with the aged group, more naive CD4+ T cells, fewer expanded clones and increased TCR diversity were shown by the long-lived group, suggesting age selection. Conclusive comparison of naive and antigen-experienced compartments was prevented by the profiling of bulk unsorted PBMCs. Donor CMV infection status was unknown, potentially confounding age-related changes in expanded clonotypes.

The sample comprised blood. Rearrangement joined TRBV6-1 to TRBJ1-4, with the D gene not clear enough to name. The sequence derives from a woman aged 60-75 years in good health. Here is the DNA: TGTGCCAGCGGGAAAGAACTGTTTTTT. The resulting protein is CASGKELFF.